This T cell receptor beta chain was identified in a study of PD-L1 blockade in urothelial cancer. Study background: The median T cell count in blood samples was some 150,000.

The investigators introduced synthetic TCR analog templates into each PCR as spikes. Using immunoSEQ multiplex PCR, the repertoire was profiled, and TCRdb retains in-frame clones only, with some absent. The data show 60,000 or so clones, over 70% seen once. CDR3 length: 14 amino acids. The V end lost 2 bases, the J end lost 1 base, and 9 bases lay between the germline ends. Germline CDR1 is SGHNT and CDR2 is YYREEE (reference sequence). Between 1 and 8 samples per patient were obtained, pretreatment and on-treatment. The specimen was PBMCs, collected around atezolizumab (anti-PD-L1) treatment. The V gene is TRBV5-4, the J gene TRBJ1-1; D ambiguous. This clonotype was sampled from a man aged 70-80 years with urothelial cancer. CDR3 sequence reads: CASSFGVGNTEAFF. Here the CDR3 DNA reads TGTGCCAGCAGCTTCGGGGTTGGGAACACTGAAGCTTTCTTT.